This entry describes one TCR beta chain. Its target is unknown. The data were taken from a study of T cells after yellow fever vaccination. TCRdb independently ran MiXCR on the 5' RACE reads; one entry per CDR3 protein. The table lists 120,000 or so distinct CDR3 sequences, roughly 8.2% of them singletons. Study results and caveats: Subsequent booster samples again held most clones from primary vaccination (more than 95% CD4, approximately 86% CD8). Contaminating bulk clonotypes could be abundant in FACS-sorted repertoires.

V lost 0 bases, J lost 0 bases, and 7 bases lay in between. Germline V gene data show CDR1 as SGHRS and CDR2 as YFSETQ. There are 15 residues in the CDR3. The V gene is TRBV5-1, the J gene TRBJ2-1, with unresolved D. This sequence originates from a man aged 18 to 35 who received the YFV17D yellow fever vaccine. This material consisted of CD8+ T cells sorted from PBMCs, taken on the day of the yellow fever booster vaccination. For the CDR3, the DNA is TGCGCCAGCAGCTTGGGGGAAATCTCCTACAATGAGCAGTTCTTC. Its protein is CASSLGEISYNEQFF.